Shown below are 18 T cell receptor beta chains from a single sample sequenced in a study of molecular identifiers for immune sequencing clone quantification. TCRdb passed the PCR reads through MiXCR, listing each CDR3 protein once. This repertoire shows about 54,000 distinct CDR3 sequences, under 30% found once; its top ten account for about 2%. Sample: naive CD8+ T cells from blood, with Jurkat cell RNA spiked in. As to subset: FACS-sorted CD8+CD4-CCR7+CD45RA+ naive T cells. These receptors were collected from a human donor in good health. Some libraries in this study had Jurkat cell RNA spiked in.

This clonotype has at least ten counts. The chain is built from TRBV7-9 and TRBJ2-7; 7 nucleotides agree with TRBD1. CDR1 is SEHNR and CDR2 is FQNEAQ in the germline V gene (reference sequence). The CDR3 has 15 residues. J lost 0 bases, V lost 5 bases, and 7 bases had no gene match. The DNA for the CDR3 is TGTGCCAGCAGCCCTGGGACAGAGAGCTCCTACGAGCAGTACTTC. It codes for CASSPGTESSYEQYF.

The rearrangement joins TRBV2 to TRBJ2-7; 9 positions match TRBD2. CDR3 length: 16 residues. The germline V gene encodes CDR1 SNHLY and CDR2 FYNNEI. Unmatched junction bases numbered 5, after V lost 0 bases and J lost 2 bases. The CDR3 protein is CASSEARGGGAYEQYF. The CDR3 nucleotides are TGTGCCAGCAGTGAAGCGCGGGGCGGGGGGGCCTACGAGCAGTACTTC.

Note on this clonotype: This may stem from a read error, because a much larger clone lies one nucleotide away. The CDR3 protein is CASSLDLGTRYF. CDR3 nucleotide sequence: TGTGCCAGCAGCTTAGATCTAGGAACGCGGTATTTT. This chain joins TRBV7-9 and TRBJ2-3; D call uncertain. The CDR3 is made up of 12 amino acids. Germline CDR1 is SEHNR and CDR2 is FQNEAQ (reference sequence).

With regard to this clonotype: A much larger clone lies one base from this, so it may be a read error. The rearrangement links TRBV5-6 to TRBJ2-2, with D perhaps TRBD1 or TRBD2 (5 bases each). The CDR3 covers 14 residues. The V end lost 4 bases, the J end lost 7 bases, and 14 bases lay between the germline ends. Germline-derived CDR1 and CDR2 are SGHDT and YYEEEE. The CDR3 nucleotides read TGTGCCAGCAGCACAGGTTACAGCGGCGGGGAGCTGTTTTTT. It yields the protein CASSTGYSGGELFF.

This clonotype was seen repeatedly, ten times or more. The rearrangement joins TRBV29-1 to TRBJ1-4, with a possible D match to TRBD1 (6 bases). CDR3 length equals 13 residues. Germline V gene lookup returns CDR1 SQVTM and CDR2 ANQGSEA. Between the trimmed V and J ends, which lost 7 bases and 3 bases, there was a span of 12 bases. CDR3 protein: CSAQQGSNEKLFF. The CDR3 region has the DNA TGCAGCGCACAACAGGGTTCTAATGAAAAACTGTTTTTT.

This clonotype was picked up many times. The DNA for the CDR3 is TGTGCCAGCAGGGGTGGGTCCGGGAGCGGGGTCTACGAGCAGTACTTC. It yields the protein CASRGGSGSGVYEQYF. The chain joins TRBV12-3 or TRBV12-4 to TRBJ2-7, with TRBD2 matching over 7 bases. The CDR3 sequence is 16 residues long. V trimming: 6 bases; J trimming: 3 bases; junction bases outside the gene matches: 14.

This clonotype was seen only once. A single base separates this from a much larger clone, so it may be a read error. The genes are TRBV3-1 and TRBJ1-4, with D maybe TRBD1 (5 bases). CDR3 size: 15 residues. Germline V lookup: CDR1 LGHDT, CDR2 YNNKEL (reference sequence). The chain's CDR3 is CASRQVAGLAEKLFF. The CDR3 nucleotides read TGTGCCAGCCGCCAAGTGGCAGGGCTGGCCGAAAAACTGTTTTTT. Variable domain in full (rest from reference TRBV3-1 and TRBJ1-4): DTAVSQTPKYLVTQMGNDKSIKCEQNLGHDTMYWYKQDSKKFLKIMFSYNNKELIINETVPNRFSPKSPDKAHLNLHINSLELGDSAVYFCASRQVAGLAEKLFFGSGTQLSVL.

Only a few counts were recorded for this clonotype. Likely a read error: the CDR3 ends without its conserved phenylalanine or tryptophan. The chain's CDR3 is CASSLSTGELFV. DNA of the CDR3: TGTGCCAGCAGCCTGAGCACCGGGGAGCTGTTTGTT. The chain employs TRBV6-2 or TRBV6-3 and TRBJ2-2; D not resolved. CDR3 length: 12 residues. The germline V and J ends were trimmed by 6 bases and 4 bases, with 6 bases remaining between them. Germline V gene lookup returns CDR1 MNHEY and CDR2 SVGEGT.

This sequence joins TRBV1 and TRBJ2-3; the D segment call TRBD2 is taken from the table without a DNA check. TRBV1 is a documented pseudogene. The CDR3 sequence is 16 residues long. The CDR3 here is CTSSLPSGTSTDTQYF. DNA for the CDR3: TGCACCAGCAGCCTTCCTAGCGGGACTAGCACAGATACGCAGTATTTT.

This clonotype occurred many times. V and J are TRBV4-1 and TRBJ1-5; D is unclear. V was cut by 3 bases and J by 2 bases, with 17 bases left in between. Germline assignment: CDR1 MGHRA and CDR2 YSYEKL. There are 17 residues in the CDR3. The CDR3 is CASSQGNFHVGNQPQHF. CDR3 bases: TGCGCCAGCAGCCAGGGGAATTTTCATGTGGGCAATCAGCCCCAGCATTTT.

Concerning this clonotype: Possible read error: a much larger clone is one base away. The CDR3 spells CASSLRRGTYNEQFF. In DNA, the CDR3 is TGTGCCAGCAGTTTACGACGGGGAACCTACAATGAGCAGTTCTTC. The V and J genes are TRBV12-3 or TRBV12-4 and TRBJ2-1, with D perhaps matching TRBD2 (5 bases). The CDR3 extends over 15 amino acids. Trimming took off 2 bases at V and 2 bases at J, with 10 bases between the two ends.

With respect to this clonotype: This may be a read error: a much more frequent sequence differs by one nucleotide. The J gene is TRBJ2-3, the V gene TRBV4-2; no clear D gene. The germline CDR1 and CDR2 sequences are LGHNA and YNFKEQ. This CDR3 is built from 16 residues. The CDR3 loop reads CGSSQDLGFVADTQYF. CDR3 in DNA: TGTGGCAGCAGCCAGGATTTAGGGTTTGTCGCAGATACGCAGTATTTT.

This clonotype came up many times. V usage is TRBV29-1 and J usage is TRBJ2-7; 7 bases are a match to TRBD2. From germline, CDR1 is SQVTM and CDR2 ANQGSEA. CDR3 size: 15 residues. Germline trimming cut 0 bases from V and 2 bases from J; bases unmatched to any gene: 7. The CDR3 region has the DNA TGCAGCGTTGAAGATCCGCTAGCGGAGACCTACGAGCAGTACTTC. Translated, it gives CSVEDPLAETYEQYF.

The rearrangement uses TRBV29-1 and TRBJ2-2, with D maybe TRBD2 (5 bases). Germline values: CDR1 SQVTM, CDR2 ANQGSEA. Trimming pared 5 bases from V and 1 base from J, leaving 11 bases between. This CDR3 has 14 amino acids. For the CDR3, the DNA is TGCAGCGTTCCGCAAAGCGGGAACACCGGGGAGCTGTTTTTT. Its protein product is CSVPQSGNTGELFF.

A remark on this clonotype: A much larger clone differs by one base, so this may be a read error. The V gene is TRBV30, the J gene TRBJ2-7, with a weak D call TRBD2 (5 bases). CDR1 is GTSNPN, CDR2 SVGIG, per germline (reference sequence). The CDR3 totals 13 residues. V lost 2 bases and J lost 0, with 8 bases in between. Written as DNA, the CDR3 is TGTGCCTGGAGTCCAGAGGGCTCCTACGAGCAGTACTTC. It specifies CAWSPEGSYEQYF.

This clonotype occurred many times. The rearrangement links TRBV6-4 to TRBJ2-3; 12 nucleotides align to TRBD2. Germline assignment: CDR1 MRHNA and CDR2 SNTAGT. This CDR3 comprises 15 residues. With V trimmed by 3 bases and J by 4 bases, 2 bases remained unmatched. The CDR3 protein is CASSETSGGPDTQYF. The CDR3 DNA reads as TGTGCCAGCAGTGAGACTAGCGGGGGCCCAGATACGCAGTATTTT.

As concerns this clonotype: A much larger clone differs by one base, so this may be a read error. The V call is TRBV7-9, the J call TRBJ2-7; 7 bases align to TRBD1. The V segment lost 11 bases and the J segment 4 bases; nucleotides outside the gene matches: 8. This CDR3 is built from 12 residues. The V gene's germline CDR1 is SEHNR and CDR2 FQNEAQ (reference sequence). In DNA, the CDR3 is TGTGCCTCTGAGGACAGGTGGTACGAGCAGTACTTC. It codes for CASEDRWYEQYF.

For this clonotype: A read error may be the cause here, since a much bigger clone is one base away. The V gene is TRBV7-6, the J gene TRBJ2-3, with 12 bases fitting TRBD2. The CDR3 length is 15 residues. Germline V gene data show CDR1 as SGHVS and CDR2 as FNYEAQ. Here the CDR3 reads CASSHLAGGLDAQYF. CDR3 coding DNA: TGTGCCAGCAGCCACCTAGCGGGGGGGCTAGATGCGCAGTATTTT.